These T cell receptor beta chains were read from a single sample in a study of response to subunit inactivated influenza vaccine. TCRdb ran MiXCR on the RT-PCR reads and lists one entry per CDR3 protein. The table has over 450,000 distinct CDR3 sequences, around 13% seen once. The specimen was PBMCs from blood, collected more than 35 days after vaccination. The receptor set was obtained from a man aged 50-60 years who received an inactivated influenza vaccine. The CDR3 runs from the conserved cysteine through the conserved F or W. A D gene is named only where the DNA matches it firmly. Expanded clones get a size class; other rows say once, few or many, or leave the size out.

cdr3_aa: CASSYVGQGADGYTF; cdr3_nt: TGTGCCAGCAGTTACGTAGGGCAGGGGGCAGATGGCTACACCTTC; clone_size: few; v_call: TRBV6-5; j_call: TRBJ1-2; d_call: TRBD1
cdr3_aa: CASSLTSYGYTF; cdr3_nt: TGTGCCAGCAGTTTAACATCCTATGGCTACACCTTC; clone_size: many; v_call: TRBV28; j_call: TRBJ1-2; d_call: .
cdr3_aa: CASSYLASGSSYNEQFF; cdr3_nt: TGTGCCAGCAGTTACTTGGCTAGCGGGAGTTCCTACAATGAGCAGTTCTTC; clone_size: .; v_call: TRBV6-5; j_call: TRBJ2-1; d_call: TRBD2
cdr3_aa: CATSDPTSGANNEQFF; cdr3_nt: TGTGCCACCAGTGATCCCACATCGGGGGCCAACAATGAGCAGTTCTTC; clone_size: few; v_call: TRBV24-1; j_call: TRBJ2-1; d_call: .
cdr3_aa: CASSSARDGNTIYF; cdr3_nt: TGCGCCAGCAGCTCGGCCCGTGATGGAAACACCATATATTTT; clone_size: .; v_call: TRBV5-1; j_call: TRBJ1-3; d_call: .
cdr3_aa: CASSLPVWGTGELFF; cdr3_nt: TGTGCCAGCAGCTTACCGGTTTGGGGCACCGGGGAGCTGTTTTTT; clone_size: many; v_call: TRBV7-9; j_call: TRBJ2-2; d_call: .
cdr3_aa: CASSLGTSGTIVDEQYF; cdr3_nt: TGCGCCAGCAGCTTGGGGACTAGCGGGACTATTGTCGACGAGCAGTACTTC; clone_size: many; v_call: TRBV5-1; j_call: TRBJ2-7; d_call: TRBD2
cdr3_aa: CASSQVLAGAEQYF; cdr3_nt: TGCGCCAGCAGCCAAGTACTAGCGGGTGCCGAGCAGTACTTC; clone_size: many; v_call: TRBV4-3; j_call: TRBJ2-7; d_call: TRBD2
cdr3_aa: CASSSTSGNYGYTF; cdr3_nt: TGTGCCAGCAGCTCGACCTCAGGGAACTATGGCTACACCTTC; clone_size: few; v_call: TRBV7-2; j_call: TRBJ1-2; d_call: .
cdr3_aa: CSARRAGSPGANVLTF; cdr3_nt: TGCAGTGCTAGAAGAGCAGGCTCACCTGGGGCCAACGTCCTGACTTTC; clone_size: .; v_call: TRBV20-1; j_call: TRBJ2-6; d_call: .
cdr3_aa: CASSPMGGAGYNEQFF; cdr3_nt: TGTGCCAGCAGTCCCATGGGGGGGGCAGGCTACAATGAGCAGTTCTTC; clone_size: few; v_call: TRBV6-1; j_call: TRBJ2-1; d_call: .
cdr3_aa: CASSLFRGRGQPQHF; cdr3_nt: TGTGCCAGCAGCTTATTTAGGGGGCGAGGTCAGCCCCAGCATTTT; clone_size: .; v_call: TRBV11-2; j_call: TRBJ1-5; d_call: TRBD1
cdr3_aa: CASSSTTQGPQYF; cdr3_nt: TGTGCCAGCAGTTCGACAACACAGGGACCCCAGTACTTC; clone_size: .; v_call: TRBV12-3/TRBV12-4; j_call: TRBJ2-5; d_call: .
cdr3_aa: CATSDPGTKVYNEQFF; cdr3_nt: TGTGCCACCAGTGATCCCGGGACTAAAGTCTACAATGAGCAGTTCTTC; clone_size: few; v_call: TRBV24-1; j_call: TRBJ2-1; d_call: TRBD2
cdr3_aa: CASSLFWGRDTGELFF; cdr3_nt: TGTGCCAGCAGCTTATTCTGGGGGCGCGACACCGGGGAGCTGTTTTTT; clone_size: .; v_call: TRBV7-8; j_call: TRBJ2-2; d_call: .
cdr3_aa: CASSSATNTEAFF; cdr3_nt: TGTGCCAGCAGTTCCGCCACGAACACTGAAGCTTTCTTT; clone_size: few; v_call: TRBV12-3/TRBV12-4; j_call: TRBJ1-1; d_call: .
cdr3_aa: CASGGETGANVLTF; cdr3_nt: TGTGCCAGCGGCGGCGAAACTGGGGCCAACGTCCTGACTTTC; clone_size: .; v_call: TRBV6-1; j_call: TRBJ2-6; d_call: .
cdr3_aa: CASSFSSGVQETQYF; cdr3_nt: TGTGCCAGCAGTTTTTCTAGCGGGGTACAAGAGACCCAGTACTTC; clone_size: .; v_call: TRBV12-3/TRBV12-4; j_call: TRBJ2-5; d_call: TRBD2
cdr3_aa: CASSYRDGSYEQYF; cdr3_nt: TGTGCCAGCAGCTACCGGGACGGATCCTACGAGCAGTACTTC; clone_size: many; v_call: TRBV13; j_call: TRBJ2-7; d_call: .
cdr3_aa: CASSPKQAGGNTIYF; cdr3_nt: TGTGCCAGCTCACCAAAACAGGCTGGAGGAAACACCATATATTTT; clone_size: few; v_call: TRBV18; j_call: TRBJ1-3; d_call: .
cdr3_aa: CASSVGDTLAKNIQYF; cdr3_nt: TGTGCCAGCAGCGTAGGGGACACACTAGCCAAAAACATTCAGTACTTC; clone_size: .; v_call: TRBV9; j_call: TRBJ2-4; d_call: .
cdr3_aa: CSAIPLAGISTDTQYF; cdr3_nt: TGCAGTGCAATTCCCCTAGCGGGAATTAGCACAGATACGCAGTATTTT; clone_size: .; v_call: TRBV20-1; j_call: TRBJ2-3; d_call: TRBD2
cdr3_aa: CAWARTSHREQFF; cdr3_nt: TGTGCCTGGGCCCGGACTAGCCATAGAGAGCAGTTCTTC; clone_size: .; v_call: TRBV30; j_call: TRBJ2-1; d_call: TRBD2
cdr3_aa: CSALGIAGQTLTTDTQYF; cdr3_nt: TGCAGTGCCCTAGGGATAGCGGGACAGACGCTCACCACAGATACGCAGTATTTT; clone_size: few; v_call: TRBV20-1; j_call: TRBJ2-3; d_call: .
cdr3_aa: CAISEPSGGPYNEQFF; cdr3_nt: TGTGCCATCAGTGAGCCGAGCGGGGGGCCCTACAATGAGCAGTTCTTC; clone_size: .; v_call: TRBV10-3; j_call: TRBJ2-1; d_call: TRBD2
cdr3_aa: CASSLGLAGNEQFF; cdr3_nt: TGTGCCAGCAGCTTAGGTCTAGCGGGGAATGAGCAGTTCTTC; clone_size: many; v_call: TRBV11-1; j_call: TRBJ2-1; d_call: TRBD2
cdr3_aa: CASSPRDRAGYEQYF; cdr3_nt: TGTGCCAGCAGCCCCCGGGACAGGGCTGGCTACGAGCAGTACTTC; clone_size: .; v_call: TRBV7-9; j_call: TRBJ2-7; d_call: TRBD1